These 28 T cell receptor beta chains were sequenced from one sample in a study of cytotoxic CD8 clonotypes in ibrutinib-treated CLL. The method was immunoSEQ multiplex PCR; TCRdb's version includes in-frame clones alone and lacks a portion of them. The sample records roughly 150,000 clones, approximately 84% being singletons. This sample comprised PBMCs, obtained after 24 months of ibrutinib treatment. The origin of the receptors is a human donor with chronic lymphocytic leukemia.

The chain recombines TRBV11-2 with TRBJ2-3; 7 bases match TRBD2. The germline CDR1 and CDR2 sequences are SGHAT and FQNNGV. Germline trimming cut 5 bases from V and 5 bases from J; bases unmatched to any gene: 7. The CDR3 length is 14 residues. CDR3 residues: CASSPGLTRDTQYF. DNA of the CDR3: TGTGCCAGCAGCCCGGGACTAACACGAGATACGCAGTATTTT. The full variable domain, rest sourced from reference TRBV11-2 and TRBJ2-3, is EAGVAQSPRYKIIEKRQSVAFWCNPISGHATLYWYQQILGQGPKLLIQFQNNGVVDDSQLPKDRFSAERLKGVDSTLKIQPAKLEDSAVYLCASSPGLTRDTQYFGPGTRLTVL.

The rearrangement links TRBV18 to TRBJ1-1, with D unresolved. V lost 2 bases and J lost 0, with 7 bases in between. CDR1 and CDR2 (germline): KGHSH, LQKENI. CDR3 length: 14 amino acids. The chain's CDR3 is CASSPSDLNTEAFF. CDR3 bases: TGTGCCAGCTCACCAAGCGACCTGAACACTGAAGCTTTCTTT. Filled out from reference TRBV18 and TRBJ1-1, the complete variable domain reads NAGVMQNPRHLVRRRGQEARLRCSPMKGHSHVYWYRQLPEEGLKFMVYLQKENIIDESGMPKERFSAEFPKEGPSILRIQQVVRGDSAAYFCASSPSDLNTEAFFGQGTRLTVV.

As to this clone: The junction shows a germline mismatch at one end, possibly a read error. This chain links TRBV28 with TRBJ2-7; 14 positions match TRBD2. Germline-derived CDR1 and CDR2 are MDHEN and SYDVKM. The CDR3 has 15 amino acids. CDR3 sequence (DNA): TGTGCCAGCAGTTCCCCGGGACAGACCGGGACTAGCGGGAGCTTC. This gives the protein CASSSPGQTGTSGSF. Based on the CDR3 plus reference TRBV28 and TRBJ2-7, the full variable domain is DVKVTQSSRYLVKRTGEKVFLECVQDMDHENMFWYRQDPGLGLRLIYFSYDVKMKEKGDIPEGYSVSREKKERFSLILESASTNQTSMYLCASSSPGQTGTSGSFGPGTRLTVT.

The chain carries TRBV4-1 and TRBJ1-5; 7 bases agree with TRBD1. The CDR3 totals 13 residues. The trim removed 1 base at V and 9 bases at J, leaving 3 bases unmatched. Germline V gene lookup returns CDR1 MGHRA and CDR2 YSYEKL. Here the CDR3 reads CASSQGGDRPQHF. CDR3 sequence (DNA): TGCGCCAGCAGCCAAGGGGGGGACAGGCCCCAGCATTTT.

The J gene is TRBJ1-1, the V gene TRBV4-2; D is perhaps TRBD1 (5 bases). The CDR3 extends over 15 amino acids. V lost 4 bases and J lost 4, with 16 bases in between. The germline gives CDR1 LGHNA, CDR2 YNFKEQ. The CDR3 spells CASSRRDYDSTEAFF. In DNA form, the CDR3 reads TGTGCCAGCAGCCGCCGGGATTACGACAGCACTGAAGCTTTCTTT.

V gene TRBV7-9 combines with J gene TRBJ1-6; 7 bases are shared with TRBD1. This CDR3 region has 15 residues. The V segment lost 1 base and the J segment 7 bases; nucleotides outside the gene matches: 4. Germline-derived CDR1 and CDR2 are SEHNR and FQNEAQ (reference sequence). CDR3 coding DNA: TGTGCCAGCAGCTTAGGGCAGGGGGTAAATTCACCCCTCCACTTT. Translated, it gives CASSLGQGVNSPLHF.

Notes on this clone: The sample carries other DNA sequences with the same CDR3. The chain recombines TRBV7-3 with TRBJ1-6; D possibly corresponds to TRBD1 (5 bases). Germline CDR1 and CDR2: SGHTA and FQGTGA. CDR3 length equals 13 residues. Trimming removed 5 bases from V and 10 bases from J, with 12 bases in between. The CDR3 region has the DNA TGTGCCAGCAGCCCGGGGTGGGGGTCACCCCTCCACTTT. Its protein product is CASSPGWGSPLHF.

V and J are TRBV7-2 and TRBJ1-2, with D possibly matching TRBD1 (5 bases). In germline, CDR1 is SGHTA, CDR2 FQGNSA. V lost 3 bases and J 0 bases, leaving 11 bases between the germline ends. This CDR3 is 15 amino acids long. The CDR3 sequence: CASSFQGGPNYGYTF. For the CDR3, the DNA is TGTGCCAGCAGCTTTCAGGGAGGACCTAACTATGGCTACACCTTC.

This clone was seen once. The rearrangement links TRBV5-1 to TRBJ2-5; a possible D gene is TRBD1 (5 bases). Trimming shortened V by 1 base and J by 2 bases, and 6 bases separated the two germline ends. The germline V gene encodes CDR1 SGHRS and CDR2 YFSETQ. The CDR3 is made up of 13 amino acids. CDR3 bases: TGCGCCAGCAGCTTGCAGGGTCAAGAGACCCAGTACTTC. Protein: CASSLQGQETQYF. The full variable domain, its missing parts supplied by reference TRBV5-1 and TRBJ2-5, is KAGVTQTPRYLIKTRGQQVTLSCSPISGHRSVSWYQQTPGQGLQFLFEYFSETQRNKGNFPGRFSGRQFSNSRSEMNVSTLELGDSALYLCASSLQGQETQYFGPGTRLLVL.

This clone was detected a few times. The chain recombines TRBV5-1 with TRBJ1-3; D not certain. Germline-derived CDR1 and CDR2 are SGHRS and YFSETQ. The CDR3 length is 16 residues. V was cut by 1 base and J by 0 bases, with 11 bases left in between. CDR3 bases: TGCGCCAGCAGCTTGTTAGAGACTACCTCTGGAAACACCATATATTTT. Amino acid sequence: CASSLLETTSGNTIYF. The full variable domain, in which reference TRBV5-1 and TRBJ1-3 provide the parts outside the CDR3, is KAGVTQTPRYLIKTRGQQVTLSCSPISGHRSVSWYQQTPGQGLQFLFEYFSETQRNKGNFPGRFSGRQFSNSRSEMNVSTLELGDSALYLCASSLLETTSGNTIYFGEGSWLTVV.

This rearrangement joins TRBV5-1 to TRBJ2-3; D is ambiguous. CDR1 and CDR2 from the germline V gene are SGHRS and YFSETQ. The germline V and J ends were trimmed by 4 bases and 1 base, with 7 bases remaining between them. The CDR3 runs to 13 residues. This CDR3 reads CASSRVGTDTQYF. CDR3 nucleotides: TGCGCCAGCAGCCGCGTAGGCACAGATACGCAGTATTTT.

V is TRBV19 and J is TRBJ1-5; a possible D gene is TRBD1 (6 bases). V dropped 0 bases and J dropped 7 bases, with 13 bases sitting between them. The CDR3 consists of 15 residues. CDR1 is LNHDA, CDR2 SQIVND, per germline (reference sequence). CDR3 loop: CASSIDRQAWQPQHF. The CDR3 region has the DNA TGTGCCAGTAGTATAGACCGACAGGCTTGGCAGCCCCAGCATTTT.

The chain uses TRBV6-5 and TRBJ2-2; D is possibly TRBD1 (6 bases). The V and J ends lost 8 bases and 0 bases respectively, with 10 bases between them. This CDR3 has 14 residues. Germline CDR1 is MNHEY and CDR2 is SVGAGI. The CDR3 region has the DNA TGTGCCAGCCGGGACACCTCGAACACCGGGGAGCTGTTTTTT. This encodes CASRDTSNTGELFF.

The rearrangement uses TRBV7-9 and TRBJ2-1; 8 positions match TRBD1. The CDR3 totals 15 residues. CDR1 is SEHNR, CDR2 FQNEAQ, per germline (reference sequence). V gave up 2 bases and J gave up 5 bases; unmatched junction bases: 5. CDR3 residues: CASSLRQGLDNEQFF. The CDR3, as DNA: TGTGCCAGCAGCTTAAGACAGGGGTTAGACAATGAGCAGTTCTTC.

The chain carries TRBV7-9 and TRBJ1-5; the match to TRBD1 covers 7 bases. This CDR3 region has 18 residues. Germline trimming cut 1 base from V and 5 bases from J; bases unmatched to any gene: 14. Germline V gene lookup returns CDR1 SEHNR and CDR2 FQNEAQ (reference sequence). The CDR3 loop reads CASSLGQGRSLGDQPQHF. The CDR3 DNA follows: TGTGCCAGCAGCTTAGGACAGGGAAGAAGTTTAGGGGATCAGCCCCAGCATTTT.

This chain uses TRBV6-5 with TRBJ1-2, with 8 nucleotides matching TRBD1. With 6 bases clipped from V and 8 bases from J, the junction kept 8 bases outside the gene matches. There are 13 residues in the CDR3. Germline CDR1 MNHEY, CDR2 SVGAGI. The CDR3 loop is CASRTDRGGGYTF. The DNA of the CDR3 is TGTGCCAGCAGGACAGACAGGGGAGGCGGCTACACCTTC.

The rearrangement uses TRBV2 and TRBJ1-1, with D possibly TRBD1 on 6 matching bases. In germline, CDR1 is SNHLY, CDR2 FYNNEI. CDR3 length equals 15 residues. Trimming cost V 6 bases and J 2 bases, with 16 bases left between them. DNA of the CDR3: TGTGCCAGCAGGTCGACAGGCCATCCCAACACTGAAGCTTTCTTT. This encodes CASRSTGHPNTEAFF. The variable domain in full, with the rest retrieved from reference TRBV2 and TRBJ1-1, is EPEVTQTPSHQVTQMGQEVILRCVPISNHLYFYWYRQILGQKVEFLVSFYNNEISEKSEIFDDQFSVERPDGSNFTLKIRSTKLEDSAMYFCASRSTGHPNTEAFFGQGTRLTVV.

The gene calls are TRBV30 and TRBJ2-2; 9 nucleotides agree with TRBD1. Germline CDR1 GTSNPN, CDR2 SVGIG (reference sequence). The CDR3 length is 14 residues. Trimming took 4 bases from V and 4 from J; bases not matched to a gene: 4. The CDR3 sequence is CAWIRDRATGELFF. The CDR3 DNA is TGTGCCTGGATACGGGACAGGGCCACCGGGGAGCTGTTTTTT.

The chain uses TRBV5-1 and TRBJ1-3; maybe TRBD1 (5 bases). V lost 7 bases to trimming and J lost 0 bases, with 11 bases between them. Germline assignment: CDR1 SGHRS and CDR2 YFSETQ. CDR3 length: 14 amino acids. This CDR3 is CASGPGLSGNTIYF. The DNA for the CDR3 is TGCGCCAGCGGGCCAGGGCTCTCTGGAAACACCATATATTTT.

This clone came up a few times. V and J are TRBV7-2 and TRBJ1-2; 7 nucleotides match TRBD1. J gave up 4 bases and V 6 bases, and 8 bases lay outside the gene matches. Germline V gene data show CDR1 as SGHTA and CDR2 as FQGNSA. There are 14 residues in the CDR3. The CDR3 sequence: CASRLGAGGYGYTF. The CDR3 region has the DNA TGTGCCAGCAGACTTGGTGCAGGGGGCTATGGCTACACCTTC. The full variable domain, its missing parts supplied by reference TRBV7-2 and TRBJ1-2, is GAGVSQSPSNKVTEKGKDVELRCDPISGHTALYWYRQSLGQGLEFLIYFQGNSAPDKSGLPSDRFSAERTGGSVSTLTIQRTQQEDSAVYLCASRLGAGGYGYTFGSGTRLTVV.

The rearrangement links TRBV5-1 to TRBJ2-5; 7 bases match TRBD2. The length of the CDR3 is 17 residues. With 4 bases clipped from V and 5 bases from J, the junction kept 17 bases outside the gene matches. CDR1 and CDR2 from the germline V gene are SGHRS and YFSETQ. Here the CDR3 reads CASSPTVGAGNGETQYF. In DNA, the CDR3 is TGCGCCAGCAGCCCGACCGTGGGAGCGGGGAATGGGGAGACCCAGTACTTC.

The V call is TRBV4-2, the J call TRBJ2-5, with TRBD2 matching 8 bases. Germline V gene sequence: CDR1 LGHNA, CDR2 YNFKEQ. J was trimmed by 6 bases and V by 0 bases; bases with no gene match: 6. This CDR3 contains 15 residues. CDR3 sequence reads: CASSQEERGSKTQYF. The CDR3 DNA sequence: TGTGCCAGCAGCCAAGAGGAGCGGGGGAGCAAGACCCAGTACTTC.

In its sample, this clone was seen many times. This sequence joins TRBV21-1 and TRBJ1-1. TRBV21-1 is a recognized pseudogene. The CDR3 is made up of 18 amino acids. DNA for the CDR3: TGTGCCAGCAGCAATAAACAGGGGAGGGGGATGTTGGACACTGAAGCTTTCTTT. The encoded protein is CASSNKQGRGMLDTEAFF.

V and J are TRBV12-2 and TRBJ1-5. TRBV12-2 constitutes a pseudogene. The CDR3 has 17 residues. This CDR3 reads CASRPTRRGACNQPQHF. For the CDR3, the DNA is TGTGCAAGTCGCCCCACCCGGCGGGGGGCGTGCAATCAGCCCCAGCATTTT.

The chain is built from TRBV9 and TRBJ2-3; 10 positions agree with TRBD2. Germline-derived CDR1 and CDR2 are SGDLS and YYNGEE. The CDR3 totals 16 residues. Trimming cost V 3 bases and J 2 bases; bases outside gene matches: 6. DNA of the CDR3: TGTGCCAGCAGCGCGAGACTAGCGGGCTTCACAGATACGCAGTATTTT. Translation gives CASSARLAGFTDTQYF.

The chain recombines TRBV7-9 with TRBJ1-3, with a weak D call TRBD1 (5 bases). The CDR3 sequence is 14 residues long. V was clipped by 5 bases and J by 7 bases, with 15 bases between them. Germline V CDR1 and CDR2: SEHNR, FQNEAQ (reference sequence). CDR3 nucleotides: TGTGCCAGCAGCCAGGGTATAACAGGCAACACCATATATTTT. It translates to CASSQGITGNTIYF.

The CDR3 spells CASRKSNLNTEAFF. CDR3 in DNA: TGCGCCAGCAGGAAATCGAACCTCAACACTGAAGCTTTCTTT. The chain has TRBV10-2 and TRBJ1-1; D uncertain. V lost 6 bases and J lost 2, with 13 bases in between. This CDR3 spans 14 amino acids. The germline gives CDR1 WSHSY, CDR2 SAAADI.

The CDR3 loop is CASRRQGIYNEQFF. In DNA form, the CDR3 reads TGTGCCAGCAGAAGACAGGGCATCTACAATGAGCAGTTCTTC. This chain links TRBV6-1 with TRBJ2-1, with 7 bases fitting TRBD1. This CDR3 region has 14 residues. CDR1 MNHNS and CDR2 SASEGT come from the germline V gene. After removal of 6 bases from V and 3 bases from J, the junction contained 5 bases not matched to a gene.